These 2 T cell receptor beta chains originate from one sample sequenced in a study of cytomegalovirus exposure and HLA in healthy donors. A multiplex PCR was run with 60 Vbeta primers and 13 Jbeta primers. Sequenced by immunoSEQ multiplex PCR; TCRdb stores in-frame clones only, minus some. The table shows 100,000 to 150,000 clones, with 65% to 90% occurring only once. The specimen sequenced was PBMCs. The source is a man aged 18-30 years in good health and CMV-seronegative.

The chain couples TRBV27 to TRBJ1-2; no reliable D call. The CDR3 length is 12 residues. Looked up from germline, CDR1 is MNHEY and CDR2 is SMNVEV (reference sequence). V was cut by 7 bases and J by 8 bases, with 14 bases left in between. The CDR3 DNA follows: TGTGCCAGCACCTCGACGGGTAGCGGCTACACCTTC. Translating it yields CASTSTGSGYTF.

The chain recombines TRBV5-1 with TRBJ1-2; D not certain. The CDR3 length is 15 residues. V lost 0 bases and J lost 5, with 14 bases in between. Germline loops: CDR1 SGHRS, CDR2 YFSETQ. The CDR3 here is CASSLEGAKEYGYTF. The CDR3 DNA reads TGCGCCAGCAGCTTGGAGGGAGCTAAGGAATATGGCTACACCTTC.